This section outlines one T cell receptor (beta chain) sequence together with its context. The antigen remains unidentified. Other DNA sequences from this sample encode an identical CDR3 as well. Data came from immunoSEQ multiplex PCR; TCRdb stores just in-frame clones and leaves some out. Seen here are some 180,000 clones, about nine tenths observed once, and the top ten hold approximately 1.9%. The data derive from a study of T cell responses to AZD1222 COVID-19 vaccine. Broader study findings: Rises in breadth and depth of Spike-specific TCRs came after two AZD1222 doses.

Looked up from germline, CDR1 is LGHDT and CDR2 is YNNKEL (reference sequence). V lost 1 base, J lost 2 bases, and 2 bases stayed unmatched. This CDR3 has 15 amino acids. The sample consisted of peripheral blood, taken 28 days after the second AZD1222 dose. The TCR originated in an adult who received the AZD1222 COVID-19 vaccine. The chain combines TRBV3-1 (or the pseudogene TRBV3-2) with TRBJ1-3, with TRBD1 matching over 7 bases. The CDR3 region is CASSQVTGTGNTIYF. DNA for the CDR3: TGTGCCAGCAGCCAAGTGACAGGGACTGGAAACACCATATATTTT.